Below, 25 T cell receptor beta chains from the same sample are listed, as sequenced in a study of cytomegalovirus exposure and HLA in healthy donors. Primers included in the PCR were 60 Vbeta and 13 Jbeta primers. Data came from immunoSEQ multiplex PCR; TCRdb stores just in-frame clones and leaves some out. There are about 140,000 clones in the sample; over 70% occur only once, and approximately 1% lies in the top ten. The sequenced sample was PBMCs. These receptors were obtained from a man aged 18-30 years in good health and CMV-seronegative.

The chain couples TRBV27 to TRBJ2-7, with 10 bases aligning to TRBD1. CDR1 and CDR2 from the germline V gene are MNHEY and SMNVEV (reference sequence). The CDR3 runs 16 residues. V gave up 6 bases and J gave up 4 bases; unmatched junction bases: 12. CDR3: CASSPELGQGQYEQYF. In nucleotides, the CDR3 is TGTGCCAGCAGCCCGGAACTGGGACAGGGGCAATACGAGCAGTACTTC.

V gene TRBV11-2 combines with J gene TRBJ1-6; D gene unclear. Germline CDR1 reads SGHAT; CDR2 reads FQNNGV. Between the trimmed V and J ends, which lost 5 bases and 7 bases, there was a span of 12 bases. The CDR3 has 14 residues. The CDR3 spells CASSATVSNSPLHF. The CDR3 nucleotides read TGTGCCAGCAGCGCTACTGTATCAAATTCACCCCTCCACTTT.

The chain links TRBV5-1 to TRBJ2-5; D perhaps matches TRBD2 (6 bases). V shed 4 bases and J shed 11 bases, with 18 bases lying between them. The germline V gene encodes CDR1 SGHRS and CDR2 YFSETQ. This CDR3 is 13 amino acids long. CDR3 DNA: TGCGCCAGCAGCCCCGTTGGAGGGATCAAGCAGTACTTC. It codes for CASSPVGGIKQYF.

V and J are TRBV6-5 and TRBJ1-2, with D possibly TRBD1 on 5 matching bases. Germline loops: CDR1 MNHEY, CDR2 SVGAGI. The CDR3 runs to 15 residues. Trimming removed 5 bases at V and 7 bases at J, with 20 bases between. CDR3 in amino acids: CASSQTKTDTSGYTF. In nucleotides, the CDR3 is TGTGCCAGCAGTCAGACAAAGACAGACACGAGTGGCTACACCTTC.

This clone has a handful of counts. The chain employs TRBV6-5 and TRBJ1-1, with 7 nucleotides matching TRBD1. From germline, CDR1 is MNHEY and CDR2 SVGAGI. The CDR3 has 12 amino acids. J lost 7 bases, V lost 6 bases, and 5 bases had no gene match. CDR3 DNA sequence: TGTGCCAGCAGAGAGGGACAGCTTGAAGCTTTCTTT. The encoded protein is CASREGQLEAFF.

The chain has TRBV5-1 and TRBJ1-2; 8 bases line up with TRBD1. The germline V gene encodes CDR1 SGHRS and CDR2 YFSETQ. CDR3 length: 15 amino acids. V shed 4 bases, J shed 6 bases, and the junction held 11 bases outside the gene matches. The CDR3 loop is CASSGGQGPSDGYTF. The CDR3 DNA sequence: TGCGCCAGCAGCGGAGGACAGGGCCCCTCGGATGGCTACACCTTC.

Details on this clone: Other DNA sequences within the sample encode an identical CDR3. The V call is TRBV30, the J call TRBJ1-2; D is undetermined. CDR1 is GTSNPN, CDR2 SVGIG, per germline (reference sequence). V was trimmed by 0 bases and J by 2 bases, leaving 4 bases between them. The CDR3 contains 12 residues. CDR3 DNA: TGTGCCTGGAGTGTATCAAACTATGGCTACACCTTC. The encoded protein is CAWSVSNYGYTF.

V and J are TRBV7-2 and TRBJ2-5; D might be TRBD1 (6 bases). This CDR3 comprises 15 residues. Trimming took off 6 bases at V and 1 base at J, with 15 bases between the two ends. Germline CDR1 and CDR2: SGHTA and FQGNSA. The CDR3 DNA reads as TGTGCCAGCAGTCTCACCACAGGGCTCCAAGAGACCCAGTACTTC. It is translated as CASSLTTGLQETQYF.

V usage is TRBV10-3 and J usage is TRBJ2-3; tentatively, D is TRBD2 (6 bases). Looked up from germline, CDR1 is ENHRY and CDR2 is SYGVKD. The CDR3 runs 14 residues. V shed 0 bases and J shed 3 bases, with 7 bases lying between them. The CDR3 loop reads CAISESSGTDTQYF. The CDR3, as DNA: TGTGCCATCAGTGAGTCTAGCGGTACAGATACGCAGTATTTT.

The gene calls are TRBV14 and TRBJ1-4; D is possibly TRBD1 (6 bases). CDR3 length: 16 residues. V lost 0 bases, J lost 2 bases, and 10 bases lay in between. Germline CDR1 is SGHDN and CDR2 is FVKESK. Written as DNA, the CDR3 is TGTGCCAGCAGCCAAGAAGGGACACTGACTAATGAAAAACTGTTTTTT. Its translation: CASSQEGTLTNEKLFF.

The V call is TRBV4-1, the J call TRBJ1-5; D gene ambiguous. The CDR3 is made up of 15 amino acids. The germline V gene encodes CDR1 MGHRA and CDR2 YSYEKL. V was clipped by 4 bases and J by 1 base, with 11 bases between them. The CDR3 bases are TGCGCCAGCAGCCTCGGCCCCGGGAGCAATCAGCCCCAGCATTTT. Protein sequence: CASSLGPGSNQPQHF.

The chain has TRBV6-1 and TRBJ1-2; D is perhaps TRBD1 (6 bases). Trimming removed 7 bases from V and 6 bases from J, with 21 bases in between. CDR3 size: 15 residues. Germline-derived CDR1 and CDR2 are MNHNS and SASEGT. CDR3 DNA sequence: TGTGCCAGCATGCAAACGGGACATGGGATTGATGGCTACACCTTC. Translation: CASMQTGHGIDGYTF.

The chain uses TRBV27 and TRBJ2-7; D is ambiguous. There are 13 residues in the CDR3. Germline CDR1 MNHEY, CDR2 SMNVEV (reference sequence). Between the trimmed V and J ends, which lost 5 bases and 3 bases, there was a span of 11 bases. Written as DNA, the CDR3 is TGTGCCAGCAGTGCCGCGGTTTTCTACGAGCAGTACTTC. It translates to CASSAAVFYEQYF.

This chain uses TRBV6-5 with TRBJ2-5; D gene ambiguous. The CDR3 extends over 13 amino acids. Trimming cost V 2 bases and J 1 base, with 5 bases left between them. Germline V lookup: CDR1 MNHEY, CDR2 SVGAGI. The CDR3 DNA reads TGTGCCAGCAGTTACGGCCCCCAAGAGACCCAGTACTTC. This sequence encodes CASSYGPQETQYF.

The chain carries TRBV11-1 and TRBJ2-1, with D possibly being TRBD1 (6 bases). Between the trimmed V and J ends, which lost 3 bases and 7 bases, there was a span of 13 bases. The CDR3 runs to 14 residues. The germline V gene has CDR1 SGHAT and CDR2 FQDESV (reference sequence). The CDR3 DNA reads as TGTGCCAGCAGCTTTTACAGGGTTACGAATGAGCAGTTCTTC. Translation: CASSFYRVTNEQFF.

This clone was recorded a few times. The chain couples TRBV14 to TRBJ2-3, with D perhaps TRBD1 (6 bases). This CDR3 comprises 13 residues. V gave up 0 bases and J gave up 14 bases, with 15 bases separating them. Germline CDR1 and CDR2: SGHDN and FVKESK. CDR3 protein: CASSQEVATGRYF. CDR3 in DNA: TGTGCCAGCAGCCAAGAGGTCGCTACAGGGCGGTATTTT.

The rearrangement links TRBV20-1 to TRBJ2-5; 8 bases are shared with TRBD1. V was pared by 5 bases and J by 5 bases, with 1 base of the junction left unmatched. Per germline, CDR1 DFQATT and CDR2 SNEGSKA (reference sequence). CDR3 size: 11 residues. CDR3 protein: CSAQGAETQYF. The CDR3 nucleotides are TGCAGTGCTCAGGGGGCGGAGACCCAGTACTTC.

The rearrangement links TRBV5-4 to TRBJ2-7, with a tentative D call TRBD2 (6 bases). From germline, CDR1 is SGHNT and CDR2 YYREEE (reference sequence). This CDR3 has 15 amino acids. V was shortened by 0 bases and J by 2 bases, with 12 bases between the two germline ends. This CDR3 reads CASSLAGREAYEQYF. The CDR3 region has the DNA TGTGCCAGCAGCTTGGCGGGCAGGGAGGCCTACGAGCAGTACTTC.

A few counts support this clone. V gene TRBV5-1 combines with J gene TRBJ2-2; D is unresolved. Trimming removed 3 bases at V and 2 bases at J, with 8 bases between. This CDR3 contains 14 residues. Looked up from germline, CDR1 is SGHRS and CDR2 is YFSETQ. CDR3 residues: CASSSNINTGELFF. CDR3 coding DNA: TGCGCCAGCAGCTCAAACATTAACACCGGGGAGCTGTTTTTT.

The chain uses TRBV7-2 and TRBJ2-5; D is perhaps TRBD2 (6 bases). Trimming cost V 5 bases and J 5 bases, with 15 bases left between them. The CDR3 extends over 14 amino acids. Germline loops: CDR1 SGHTA, CDR2 FQGNSA. CDR3 sequence reads: CASSQLGTAETQYF. CDR3 in DNA: TGTGCCAGCAGCCAATTAGGGACTGCCGAGACCCAGTACTTC.

The chain is built from TRBV5-4 and TRBJ2-5; 9 bases fit TRBD1. CDR1 is SGHNT, CDR2 YYREEE, per germline (reference sequence). V shed 3 bases, J shed 5 bases, and the junction held 8 bases outside the gene matches. The CDR3 length is 15 residues. DNA for the CDR3: TGTGCCAGCAGCTCTGGACAGGGGCAGCGGGAGACCCAGTACTTC. This translates into CASSSGQGQRETQYF. Full variable domain (outside the CDR3, taken from reference TRBV5-4 and TRBJ2-5): ETGVTQSPTHLIKTRGQQVTLRCSSQSGHNTVSWYQQALGQGPQFIFQYYREEENGRGNFPPRFSGLQFPNYSSELNVNALELDDSALYLCASSSGQGQRETQYFGPGTRLLVL.

This clone was recorded a few times. The rearrangement joins TRBV5-1 to TRBJ1-2, with D maybe TRBD1 (6 bases). CDR3 length equals 14 residues. CDR1 and CDR2 from the germline V gene are SGHRS and YFSETQ. V lost 2 bases and J lost 4, with 12 bases in between. The CDR3 nucleotides read TGCGCCAGCAGCTTATCGGACAGATCCTATGGCTACACCTTC. Its translation: CASSLSDRSYGYTF.

This clone was recorded a few times. This sequence joins TRBV10-3 and TRBJ2-7; TRBD2 is a possible D gene (5 bases). Germline V gene lookup returns CDR1 ENHRY and CDR2 SYGVKD. This CDR3 is 15 amino acids long. V gave up 3 bases and J gave up 4 bases, with 16 bases separating them. CDR3 in amino acids: CAISDRLATRYEQYF. CDR3 coding DNA: TGTGCCATCAGTGATAGGCTAGCAACCAGGTACGAGCAGTACTTC.

Notes on this clone: One junction end disagrees with the germline gene, perhaps due to a read error. This sequence joins TRBV7-9 and TRBJ2-7; tentatively, D is TRBD1 (5 bases). Looked up from germline, CDR1 is SEHNR and CDR2 is FQNEAQ (reference sequence). The CDR3 spans 12 residues. The DNA of the CDR3 is TGTTCCAGCAGCATGGACACCTACGAGCAGTACTTC. This codes for CSSSMDTYEQYF.

V gene TRBV4-3 combines with J gene TRBJ1-6; 8 positions agree with TRBD1. Germline V gene lookup returns CDR1 LGHNA and CDR2 YSLEER. V lost 0 bases to trimming and J lost 0 bases; unmatched junction nucleotides: 10. The CDR3 runs to 20 residues. The CDR3 loop reads CASSQDRSTGASSYNSPLHF. For the CDR3, the DNA is TGCGCCAGCAGCCAAGACCGGTCGACAGGGGCGAGCTCCTATAATTCACCCCTCCACTTT.